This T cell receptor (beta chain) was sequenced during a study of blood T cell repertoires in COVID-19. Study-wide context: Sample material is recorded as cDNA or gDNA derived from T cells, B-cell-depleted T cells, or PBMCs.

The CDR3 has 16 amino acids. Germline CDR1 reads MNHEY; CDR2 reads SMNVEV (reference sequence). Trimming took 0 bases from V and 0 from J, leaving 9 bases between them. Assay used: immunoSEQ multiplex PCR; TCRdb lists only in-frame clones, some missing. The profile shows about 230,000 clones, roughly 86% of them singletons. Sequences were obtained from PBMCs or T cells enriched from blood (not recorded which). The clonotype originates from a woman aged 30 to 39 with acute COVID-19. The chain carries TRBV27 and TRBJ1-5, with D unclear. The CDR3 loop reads CASSLSAGISNQPQHF. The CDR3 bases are TGTGCCAGCAGTTTATCGGCAGGTATTAGCAATCAGCCCCAGCATTTT.